The 15 T cell receptor beta chains below were found in one sample sequenced in a study of cytomegalovirus exposure and HLA in healthy donors (dated by TCRdb to the late 2010s). Receptors were amplified or captured by the immunoSEQ multiplex PCR assay. A mixture of 60 forward primers for TCR Vbeta segments and 13 reverse primers for TCR Jbeta segments was used in the multiplex PCR. The immuneACCESS repertoire file appears here via TCRdb, limited to in-frame rearrangements. These files lack a portion of the clones; in checked studies, under half of the deficit traces to unresolved V genes, and the cause of the others is not known. The sample records about 120,000 clones, 74% of which are singletons. Together, the top ten hold more than 3.5% of the sample. Material for sequencing was PBMCs. These receptors all stem from a man aged 35-49 years in good health and CMV-seropositive.

The chain recombines TRBV5-1 with TRBJ2-5, with 8 bases aligning to TRBD2. The germline gives CDR1 SGHRS, CDR2 YFSETQ. J was trimmed by 5 bases and V by 4 bases; bases with no gene match: 13. CDR3 length: 16 residues. This CDR3 is CASSPRGGAQWETQYF. CDR3 DNA: TGCGCCAGCAGCCCCCGGGGGGGGGCGCAGTGGGAGACCCAGTACTTC.

The chain joins TRBV11-3 to TRBJ2-1; 7 bases align to TRBD1. V was pared by 5 bases and J by 5 bases, with 9 bases of the junction left unmatched. The germline V gene encodes CDR1 SGHNT and CDR2 YENEEA. The CDR3 extends over 15 amino acids. The CDR3 DNA sequence: TGTGCCAGCAGCCCTAGACAGGGACGTAACAATGAGCAGTTCTTC. It is translated as CASSPRQGRNNEQFF.

V gene TRBV6-1 combines with J gene TRBJ2-5; TRBD2 agrees at 12 bases. J lost 1 base, V lost 7 bases, and 4 bases had no gene match. The CDR3 is 15 amino acids. CDR1 is MNHNS, CDR2 SASEGT, per germline. CDR3: CASNLLAGGQETQYF. The CDR3 DNA is TGTGCCAGCAACCTACTAGCGGGGGGCCAAGAGACCCAGTACTTC.

This chain links TRBV11-2 with TRBJ1-2; perhaps TRBD1 as D (6 bases). This CDR3 contains 15 residues. The germline V gene has CDR1 SGHAT and CDR2 FQNNGV. V lost 0 bases, J lost 4 bases, and 12 bases lay in between. This CDR3 is CASSLDRYRAYGYTF. The CDR3 DNA follows: TGTGCCAGCAGCTTAGATCGGTACAGGGCCTATGGCTACACCTTC.

CDR3 loop: CASSDPRGEQYF. The CDR3 DNA reads TGTGCCAGCAGTGATCCCAGGGGAGAGCAGTACTTC. The V gene is TRBV6-1, the J gene TRBJ2-7; maybe TRBD1 (6 bases). The V end lost 3 bases, the J end lost 7 bases, and 10 bases lay between the germline ends. This CDR3 region has 12 residues. CDR1 is MNHNS and CDR2 is SASEGT in the germline V gene.

This chain joins TRBV5-4 and TRBJ1-3, with 11 nucleotides matching TRBD1. V dropped 3 bases and J dropped 8; count of bases not matched to a gene: 4. The CDR3 runs 14 residues. Germline-derived CDR1 and CDR2 are SGHNT and YYREEE (reference sequence). The CDR3 nucleotides read TGTGCCAGCAGCTCCGGACAGGGGGCTTACACCATATATTTT. Protein product: CASSSGQGAYTIYF. The whole variable domain, filled in from reference TRBV5-4 and TRBJ1-3, reads ETGVTQSPTHLIKTRGQQVTLRCSSQSGHNTVSWYQQALGQGPQFIFQYYREEENGRGNFPPRFSGLQFPNYSSELNVNALELDDSALYLCASSSGQGAYTIYFGEGSWLTVV.

The chain employs TRBV18 and TRBJ2-1, with 12 nucleotides matching TRBD2. The germline V gene encodes CDR1 KGHSH and CDR2 LQKENI. V lost 2 bases to trimming and J lost 8 bases; unmatched junction nucleotides: 13. CDR3 size: 18 residues. CDR3 loop: CASSPWGRGLAGSDEQFF. The CDR3 region has the DNA TGTGCCAGCTCACCATGGGGCCGCGGACTAGCGGGGTCCGATGAGCAGTTCTTC.

The chain couples TRBV27 to TRBJ1-4; D call uncertain. CDR1 and CDR2 (germline): MNHEY, SMNVEV (reference sequence). The CDR3 extends over 16 amino acids. Trimming took 1 base from V and 5 from J, leaving 14 bases between them. CDR3 loop: CASSLFSPQENEKLFF. The CDR3 DNA reads TGTGCCAGCAGTTTATTTTCCCCCCAGGAAAATGAAAAACTGTTTTTT.

This clone was seen a few times. The chain employs TRBV25-1 and TRBJ1-5; D gene ambiguous. In germline, CDR1 is MGHDK, CDR2 SYGVNS. Trimming cost V 6 bases and J 0 bases, with 3 bases left between them. The CDR3 spans 12 residues. CDR3 residues: CASSGSNQPQHF. The CDR3 nucleotides are TGTGCCAGCAGCGGTAGCAATCAGCCCCAGCATTTT.

This sequence joins TRBV19 and TRBJ2-7; perhaps TRBD1 as D (6 bases). The CDR3 covers 15 residues. Germline CDR1 LNHDA, CDR2 SQIVND (reference sequence). Trimming took off 3 bases at V and 2 bases at J, with 14 bases between the two ends. CDR3 in amino acids: CASSMGAGPAYEQYF. CDR3 in DNA: TGTGCCAGTAGTATGGGGGCAGGACCTGCCTACGAGCAGTACTTC. Full variable domain (remainder filled in from reference TRBV19 and TRBJ2-7): DGGITQSPKYLFRKEGQNVTLSCEQNLNHDAMYWYRQDPGQGLRLIYYSQIVNDFQKGDIAEGYSVSREKKESFPLTVTSAQKNPTAFYLCASSMGAGPAYEQYFGPGTRLTVT.

This clone has only one observation. The chain links TRBV7-9 to TRBJ2-3, with a weak D call TRBD1 (6 bases). Per germline, CDR1 SEHNR and CDR2 FQNEAQ (reference sequence). The CDR3 runs to 16 residues. V dropped 5 bases and J dropped 1 base, with 16 bases sitting between them. In DNA form, the CDR3 reads TGTGCCAGCAGCAAGGGGGACCCGGCACGCACAGATACGCAGTATTTT. It translates to CASSKGDPARTDTQYF.

V usage is TRBV2 and J usage is TRBJ1-1; D might be TRBD1 (6 bases). Germline V CDR1 and CDR2: SNHLY, FYNNEI. The V gene lost 9 bases and the J gene lost 1 base, with 12 bases spanning the gap. The CDR3 is 13 amino acids. For the CDR3, the DNA is TGTGCCAGAAGGACAGCCGCGAACACTGAAGCTTTCTTT. Its translation: CARRTAANTEAFF.

The gene calls are TRBV5-1 and TRBJ2-6; 8 bases line up with TRBD1. The CDR3 loop spans 18 amino acids. The trim removed 0 bases at V and 3 bases at J, leaving 8 bases unmatched. Germline values: CDR1 SGHRS, CDR2 YFSETQ. The CDR3 is CASSLESAGGGGANVLTF. The CDR3 nucleotides are TGCGCCAGCAGCTTGGAATCGGCAGGGGGCGGTGGGGCCAACGTCCTGACTTTC.

The rearrangement links TRBV2 to TRBJ1-2; the D is unclear. Germline CDR1 and CDR2: SNHLY and FYNNEI. The ends were cut back, 5 bases at V and 0 bases at J, with 7 bases in the middle. The CDR3 length is 13 residues. The CDR3 DNA sequence: TGTGCCAGCAGTATAAGCTCTAACTATGGCTACACCTTC. This sequence encodes CASSISSNYGYTF.

This clone was observed once. The chain carries TRBV2 and TRBJ1-2; 7 nucleotides line up with TRBD1. The CDR3 is made up of 14 amino acids. Germline assignment: CDR1 SNHLY and CDR2 FYNNEI. V gave up 7 bases and J gave up 6 bases; unmatched junction bases: 11. The CDR3, as DNA: TGTGCCAGCAATCGGGACAGCCAAAGGAATGGCTACACCTTC. The encoded protein is CASNRDSQRNGYTF.